The entry that follows covers one T cell receptor (beta chain) sequence. What it recognizes is unknown. The record originates from a study of cytomegalovirus exposure and HLA in healthy donors. Study conclusions and caveats: When the data were analyzed later, several of the most significant clusters appeared to be linked to common viral pathogens. Roughly uniform sequencing depth across donors was assumed, possibly incorrectly.

CDR1 and CDR2 from the germline V gene are MNHEY and SMNVEV (reference sequence). With 5 bases removed from V and 2 bases from J, the gap between germline ends came to 11 bases. The CDR3 covers 14 residues. PCR amplification relied on 60 Vbeta primers (plus 13 Jbeta primers). Only in-frame clones appear in the TCRdb table, and some are missing; sequencing was by immunoSEQ multiplex PCR. The sample shows about 190,000 clones, 85% of them seen only once. Source material: PBMCs. The sequence came from a boy aged 2 to 9 in good health and CMV-seronegative. The chain carries TRBV27 and TRBJ2-3, with D perhaps TRBD2 (6 bases). In DNA form, the CDR3 reads TGTGCCAGCAGTCAGGGACTTACCACAGATACGCAGTATTTT. Protein: CASSQGLTTDTQYF.